These T cell receptor beta chains were read from a single sample in a study of T cells expressing NK-cell markers. TCRdb re-called the 5' RACE reads; every CDR3 protein appears as one record, without DNA. Its table lists some 460,000 distinct CDR3 sequences. Material for sequencing was blood T cells: a sorted CD56 or NKG2C T cell subset, CD4+ or CD8+ T cells, or bulk PBMC T cells (not recorded which). The receptors here all came from a woman aged 45-65 years in good health. Both conserved end residues are part of each CDR3. The order of the fields is J gene, V gene, CDR3 protein.

J gene: TRBJ2-3
V gene: TRBV20-1
CDR3 protein: CSARPTSGRWYF

J gene: TRBJ2-6
V gene: TRBV19
CDR3 protein: CASRPTGTLTGANVLTF

J gene: TRBJ1-1
V gene: TRBV5-1
CDR3 protein: CASTEGRRTEAFF

J gene: TRBJ1-1
V gene: TRBV30
CDR3 protein: CAWISLKHTEAFF

J gene: TRBJ2-2
V gene: TRBV11-1
CDR3 protein: CASSFGWAPSNTGELFF

J gene: TRBJ1-1
V gene: TRBV3-1
CDR3 protein: CASSHDIRQMNTEAFF

J gene: TRBJ2-2
V gene: TRBV5-1
CDR3 protein: CASSAREVSTGELFF

J gene: TRBJ2-2
V gene: TRBV20-1
CDR3 protein: CSAQETTNTGELFF

J gene: TRBJ1-5
V gene: TRBV20-1
CDR3 protein: CSAPGQLNEPQHF

J gene: TRBJ2-6
V gene: TRBV12-3/TRBV12-4
CDR3 protein: CASRPGSWTGKLSGANVLTF

J gene: TRBJ1-2
V gene: TRBV6-5
CDR3 protein: CASSYSAGIREGYTF

J gene: TRBJ2-3
V gene: TRBV6-1
CDR3 protein: CASIPWGPTDTQYF

J gene: TRBJ2-4
V gene: TRBV20-1
CDR3 protein: CSARYQMVNIQYF

J gene: TRBJ2-7
V gene: TRBV5-1
CDR3 protein: CASSFGTEITYEQYF

J gene: TRBJ2-3
V gene: TRBV11-1
CDR3 protein: CASDPGSADTQYF

J gene: TRBJ1-3
V gene: TRBV6-2/TRBV6-3
CDR3 protein: CASSIREVSGNTIYF

J gene: TRBJ1-1
V gene: TRBV28
CDR3 protein: CASSPGQGAKTEAFF

J gene: TRBJ1-5
V gene: TRBV2
CDR3 protein: CASSGRIFENQPQHF

J gene: TRBJ1-1
V gene: TRBV11-2
CDR3 protein: CASSPYHRVGETEAFF

J gene: TRBJ1-4
V gene: TRBV12-3/TRBV12-4
CDR3 protein: CASSSGRSATNEKLFF

J gene: TRBJ1-5
V gene: TRBV20-1
CDR3 protein: CSASHQGNNQPQHF

J gene: TRBJ1-4
V gene: TRBV4-1
CDR3 protein: CASSQEAGGGEKLFF

J gene: TRBJ2-7
V gene: TRBV7-8
CDR3 protein: CASSLPRDRSYEQYF

J gene: TRBJ2-1
V gene: TRBV20-1
CDR3 protein: CSASRTSGSWGEQFF

J gene: TRBJ1-2
V gene: TRBV29-1
CDR3 protein: CSFRHSNYGYTF

J gene: TRBJ2-1
V gene: TRBV5-1
CDR3 protein: CASSSRRADDNEQFF

J gene: TRBJ2-2
V gene: TRBV5-5
CDR3 protein: CASSEGQGLNTGELFF

J gene: TRBJ2-7
V gene: TRBV15
CDR3 protein: CATSPGLAGSYEQYF

J gene: TRBJ2-1
V gene: TRBV27
CDR3 protein: CASSFIGGAPYNEQFF

J gene: TRBJ2-7
V gene: TRBV4-1
CDR3 protein: CASSQPPPIRQGNHEQYF

J gene: TRBJ2-2
V gene: TRBV30
CDR3 protein: CAWRAGNTGELFF

J gene: TRBJ2-5
V gene: TRBV12-3/TRBV12-4
CDR3 protein: CASSFLGSKGETQYF

J gene: TRBJ2-5
V gene: TRBV20-1
CDR3 protein: CSARGTSGKRAQYF

J gene: TRBJ1-1
V gene: TRBV4-1
CDR3 protein: CASSQPTAWTEAFF

J gene: TRBJ2-2
V gene: TRBV12-3/TRBV12-4
CDR3 protein: CASSLRIPAGELFF

J gene: TRBJ2-6
V gene: TRBV9
CDR3 protein: CASSVDPSGSSGANVLTF

J gene: TRBJ2-1
V gene: TRBV5-1
CDR3 protein: CASSLTGYQFF

J gene: TRBJ1-5
V gene: TRBV6-1
CDR3 protein: CASSFQGRGNSNQPQHF

J gene: TRBJ2-4
V gene: TRBV12-3/TRBV12-4
CDR3 protein: CASGGLAENIQYF

J gene: TRBJ1-2
V gene: TRBV6-6
CDR3 protein: CASGTGTGLNNYGYTF

J gene: TRBJ2-3
V gene: TRBV10-3
CDR3 protein: CAISESEDTQYF

J gene: TRBJ1-1
V gene: TRBV20-1
CDR3 protein: CSARDRRLETEAFF

J gene: TRBJ1-2
V gene: TRBV24-1
CDR3 protein: CATSDGINYGYTF

J gene: TRBJ2-1
V gene: TRBV15
CDR3 protein: CATSRRGGLAGGEQFF

J gene: TRBJ2-3
V gene: TRBV20-1
CDR3 protein: CSARDAPTMYF

J gene: TRBJ1-1
V gene: TRBV5-5
CDR3 protein: CASSFTTGNTEAFF

J gene: TRBJ2-1
V gene: TRBV6-1
CDR3 protein: CASSPGTRQFF

J gene: TRBJ2-1
V gene: TRBV6-6
CDR3 protein: CASSTGTGTFF

J gene: TRBJ2-5
V gene: TRBV29-1
CDR3 protein: CSSSGTGSLGETQYF

J gene: TRBJ2-7
V gene: TRBV9
CDR3 protein: CASSVGVSGSYEQYF

J gene: TRBJ1-1
V gene: TRBV6-5
CDR3 protein: CASSYRPRGEAFF

J gene: TRBJ1-3
V gene: TRBV7-9
CDR3 protein: CASSLGTLNTIYF

J gene: TRBJ2-3
V gene: TRBV6-5
CDR3 protein: CASSYARGASTDTQYF

J gene: TRBJ1-1
V gene: TRBV29-1
CDR3 protein: CSVSRDRAAFF

J gene: TRBJ2-3
V gene: TRBV11-2
CDR3 protein: CASSSRRDTQYF

J gene: TRBJ2-3
V gene: TRBV7-9
CDR3 protein: CASSLDVLTDTQYF

J gene: TRBJ2-1
V gene: TRBV5-1
CDR3 protein: CASSTTGQGPRNEQFF